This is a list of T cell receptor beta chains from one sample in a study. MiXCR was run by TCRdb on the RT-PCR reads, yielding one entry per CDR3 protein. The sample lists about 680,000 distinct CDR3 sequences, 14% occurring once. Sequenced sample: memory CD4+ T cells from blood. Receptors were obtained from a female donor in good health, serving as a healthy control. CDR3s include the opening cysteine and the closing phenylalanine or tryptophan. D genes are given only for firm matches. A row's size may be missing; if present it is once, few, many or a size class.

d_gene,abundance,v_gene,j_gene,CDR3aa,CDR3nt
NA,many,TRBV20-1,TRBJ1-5,CSASSRGQVNQPQHF,TGCAGTGCTAGCTCTCGCGGGCAGGTCAATCAGCCCCAGCATTTT
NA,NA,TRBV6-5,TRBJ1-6,CASSYRGTGEESPLHF,TGTGCCAGCAGTTACCGGGGTACGGGGGAGGAATCACCCCTCCACTTT
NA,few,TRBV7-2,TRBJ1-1,CASSLAPRVRGAFF,TGTGCCAGCAGCTTAGCCCCCAGGGTTAGAGGCGCTTTCTTT
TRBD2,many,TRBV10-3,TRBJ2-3,CASHSSGSTDTQYF,TGTGCCAGCCATTCTAGCGGTAGCACAGATACGCAGTATTTT
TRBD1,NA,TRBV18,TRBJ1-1,CASSPWGGGVWTEAFF,TGTGCCAGCTCCCCATGGGGAGGGGGCGTTTGGACTGAAGCTTTCTTT
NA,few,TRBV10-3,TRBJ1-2,CAISAGYNPYGYTF,TGTGCCATCAGTGCGGGGTATAACCCCTATGGCTACACCTTC
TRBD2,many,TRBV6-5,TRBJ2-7,CASSYSAGGPFSYEQYF,TGTGCCAGCAGTTATTCAGCGGGAGGACCCTTCTCCTACGAGCAGTACTTC
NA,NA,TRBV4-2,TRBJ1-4,CAAGGPDEKLFF,TGTGCCGCGGGGGGACCCGACGAAAAACTGTTTTTT
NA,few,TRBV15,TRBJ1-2,CATSRDLTGRFIGYTF,TGTGCCACCAGCAGAGATTTGACAGGAAGGTTCATTGGCTACACCTTC
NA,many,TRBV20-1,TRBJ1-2,CSASSSLNYGYTF,TGCAGTGCTAGCAGTTCCCTCAACTATGGCTACACCTTC
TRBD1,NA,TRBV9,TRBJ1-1,CASRRQGSVAFF,TGTGCCAGCAGACGACAGGGCTCGGTAGCTTTCTTT
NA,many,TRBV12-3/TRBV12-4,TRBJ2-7,CASSSRSSTYEQYF,TGTGCCAGCAGCTCTAGGAGCTCGACCTACGAGCAGTACTTC
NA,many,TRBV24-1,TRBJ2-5,CATSEGLPPSQETQYF,TGTGCCACCAGTGAAGGGCTGCCCCCGTCCCAAGAGACCCAGTACTTC
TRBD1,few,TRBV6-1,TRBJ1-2,CASSEGDRGIGYGYTF,TGTGCCAGCAGTGAAGGTGACAGGGGTATTGGCTATGGCTACACCTTC
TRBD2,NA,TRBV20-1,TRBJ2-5,CSASPASGAQETQYF,TGCAGTGCTAGCCCGGCTAGCGGGGCCCAAGAGACCCAGTACTTC
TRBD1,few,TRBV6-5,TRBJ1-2,CASGGSWTGLYGYTF,TGTGCCAGCGGAGGTTCCTGGACAGGGCTCTATGGCTACACCTTC
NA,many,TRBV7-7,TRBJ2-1,CASSRLDNEQFF,TGTGCCAGCAGCCGACTAGACAATGAGCAGTTCTTC
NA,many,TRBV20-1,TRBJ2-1,CSAYSGAGNEQFF,TGCAGTGCTTATTCGGGAGCCGGCAATGAGCAGTTCTTC
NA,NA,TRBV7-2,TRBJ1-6,CASSLDGTLNSPLHF,TGTGCCAGCAGCTTAGATGGCACGCTTAATTCACCCCTCCACTTT
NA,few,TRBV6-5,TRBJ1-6,CASTYSGGNSPLHF,TGTGCCAGCACCTACTCGGGTGGTAATTCACCCCTCCACTTT
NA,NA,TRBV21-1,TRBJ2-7,CASSHLNGTPNYEQYF,TGTGCCAGCAGCCACTTAAATGGGACGCCGAACTACGAGCAGTACTTC
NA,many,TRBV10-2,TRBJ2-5,CASRERIRQETQYF,TGCGCCAGCCGGGAGCGAATACGCCAAGAGACCCAGTACTTC
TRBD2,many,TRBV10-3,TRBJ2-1,CAISESFSGIPYNEQFF,TGTGCCATCAGTGAGTCTTTTAGCGGGATCCCCTACAATGAGCAGTTCTTC
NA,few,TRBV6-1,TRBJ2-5,CASVQFWGGETQYF,TGTGCCAGCGTCCAGTTTTGGGGAGGAGAGACCCAGTACTTC